The subject of this entry is one T cell receptor beta chain. The junction does not match germline at one end; this may be a read error. All patients were untreated before thyroid surgery. This sample was taken from a study of metastatic and nonmetastatic thyroid tumors. Study details: For malignant and benign thyroid patients, tumor or nodule tissue and blood were the sources whose repertoires were compared.

The CDR3 spans 18 residues. MiXCR was used by TCRdb to re-call the PCR reads. The sample yields tens of thousands of clones, 15% to 20% seen once. The clonotype originates from a male donor with papillary thyroid cancer or a benign thyroid nodule (not recorded which). Some clones in this sample may be carry-over from other donors' samples. This chain joins TRBV12-3 or TRBV12-4 and TRBJ2-3; the match to TRBD2 covers 15 bases. What was sequenced was blood. The DNA for the CDR3 is TGTGCCAGCATTTTAGGGGTGGGACTAGCGGGGGGCGGAGATACGCAGTATTTT. Translation: CASILGVGLAGGGDTQYF.